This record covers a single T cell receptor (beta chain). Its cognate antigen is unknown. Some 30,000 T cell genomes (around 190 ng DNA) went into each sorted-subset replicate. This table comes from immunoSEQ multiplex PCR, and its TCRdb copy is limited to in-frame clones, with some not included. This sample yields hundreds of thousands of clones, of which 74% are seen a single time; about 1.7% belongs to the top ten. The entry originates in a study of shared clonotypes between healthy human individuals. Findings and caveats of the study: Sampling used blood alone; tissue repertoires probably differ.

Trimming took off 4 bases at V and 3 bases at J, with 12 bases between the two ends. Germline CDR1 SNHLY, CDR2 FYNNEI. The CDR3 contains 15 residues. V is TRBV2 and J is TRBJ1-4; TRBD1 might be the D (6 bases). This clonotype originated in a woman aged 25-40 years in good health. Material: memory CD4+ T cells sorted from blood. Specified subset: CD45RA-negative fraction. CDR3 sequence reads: CASSVQGGSNEKLFF. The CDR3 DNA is TGTGCCAGCAGTGTTCAAGGGGGTTCTAATGAAAAACTGTTTTTT.